This TCR beta chain is from a study of beta chain features in type 1 diabetes. On the study more broadly: Patients and healthy donors were similar in age, gender and cell yields.

Germline V lookup: CDR1 MNHNS, CDR2 SASEGT. This CDR3 region has 15 residues. Deletions cut 6 bases from V and 0 bases from J, with 14 bases between. Sorting with CD45RO/CCR7/CD25/CD127/CD95/CD27 yielded naive, central memory, regulatory and stem-like memory CD4+ cells. Purity exceeding 95% was reached by all sorted populations. This clone occurred a few times. As yet, its antigen is unknown. Findings and limits, study-wide: The study found that naive, central memory and Treg TCRB repertoires appeared more similar in patients than in healthy donors. TCRB CDR3 length was moderately but significantly reduced in all four CD4+ subsets of Type 1 diabetes patients.

Expressed TCRB transcripts were sequenced because the isolated RNA had all been reverse transcribed beforehand. Assay used: immunoSEQ multiplex PCR; TCRdb lists only in-frame clones, some missing. Of 640,000 or so clones in the sample, about 14% were seen once. This sequence joins TRBV6-1 and TRBJ1-1; possible D gene TRBD1, 6 bases. The TCR sequence derives from a man younger than 30 with type 1 diabetes. The source material was naive CD4+ T cells from blood. The CDR3 loop reads CASSQGHRMNTEAFF. As DNA, the CDR3 is TGTGCCAGCAGCCAGGGACACAGGATGAACACTGAAGCTTTCTTT.